Below are 2 T cell receptor beta chains sequenced from a single sample in a study of identical twins. TCRdb reanalysed the 5' RACE reads using MiXCR and keeps one entry per CDR3 protein. The repertoire includes approximately 210,000 distinct CDR3 sequences, 6.5% of them detected once, and roughly 14% sits in the top ten. The sample also formed part of further work on T cells expressing NK-cell markers.

What was sequenced was CD8+ T cells sorted from blood. The receptors come from a woman aged 18-29 years in good health.

In its sample, this clonotype was seen a few times. The chain is built from TRBV7-6 and TRBJ2-7, with 9 bases identical to TRBD1. This CDR3 contains 15 residues. Germline-derived CDR1 and CDR2 are SGHVS and FNYEAQ. V gave up 5 bases and J gave up 5 bases; unmatched junction bases: 10. The CDR3 here is CASSRLGTGSNEQYF. CDR3 nucleotides: TGTGCCAGCAGCCGTCTCGGGACAGGGAGCAACGAGCAGTACTTC.

This clonotype was seen repeatedly, ten times or more. The chain is built from TRBV10-3 and TRBJ2-7; a possible D gene is TRBD1 (6 bases). The CDR3 contains 12 residues. Deletions cut 8 bases from V and 4 bases from J, with 12 bases between. Germline CDR1 reads ENHRY; CDR2 reads SYGVKD. DNA of the CDR3: TGTGCCATCGGGGGCGAAGGATACGAGCAGTACTTC. This encodes CAIGGEGYEQYF.